One sample yielded the 12 T cell receptor beta chains listed below, sequenced in a study of spatial heterogeneity in lung cancer. Via MiXCR, TCRdb re-called the 5' RACE reads, giving one row per CDR3 protein. The profile shows approximately 40,000 distinct CDR3 sequences, 4% to 6% of them singletons. The time point denotes: sample taken at primary tumor resection. The sequenced material consisted of unsorted whole RNA from tumor, nontumor lung or frozen PBMC. The sample in question was PBMCs, obtained at surgery. The receptors were sampled from a female donor with early-stage non-small cell lung cancer.

This clonotype has a handful of counts. The chain uses TRBV13 and TRBJ1-1, with D perhaps TRBD1 (5 bases). The CDR3 extends over 13 amino acids. CDR1 is PRHDT, CDR2 FYEKMQ, per germline (reference sequence). Trimming stripped 2 bases from V and 4 bases from J, with 8 bases between. The CDR3 coding sequence is TGTGCCAGCAGCTTATCGGGGGGCACTGAAGCTTTCTTT. Encoded protein: CASSLSGGTEAFF.

By sample fraction, this clonotype is medium-sized. The V and J genes are TRBV6-1 and TRBJ2-2; D ambiguous. CDR3 size: 15 residues. The V gene's germline CDR1 is MNHNS and CDR2 SASEGT. Trimming pared 5 bases from V and 1 base from J, leaving 11 bases between. The CDR3 bases are TGTGCCAGCAGTATTCTCGCGGTGAACACCGGGGAGCTGTTTTTT. Its translation: CASSILAVNTGELFF.

This clonotype has ten or more counts. This sequence joins TRBV7-9 and TRBJ1-4; D uncertain. Germline assignment: CDR1 SEHNR and CDR2 FQNEAQ (reference sequence). The CDR3 sequence is 13 residues long. V gave up 3 bases and J gave up 7 bases, with 9 bases separating them. CDR3 sequence: CASSLGSGEKLFF. In DNA form, the CDR3 reads TGTGCCAGCAGCTTGGGATCGGGTGAAAAACTGTTTTTT.

This clonotype was seen repeatedly, ten times or more. This chain connects TRBV28 to TRBJ1-1, with D perhaps matching TRBD1 (5 bases). The V end was cut by 4 bases, the J end by 0 bases, with 15 bases between. Germline V gene lookup returns CDR1 MDHEN and CDR2 SYDVKM. The CDR3 has 16 residues. The DNA of the CDR3 is TGTGCCAGCAGTTCCGGGACGCTAACCATGAACACTGAAGCTTTCTTT. Translated, it gives CASSSGTLTMNTEAFF.

This clonotype was recorded at least ten times. CDR3 sequence: CASSEGQATNQPQHF. The CDR3 DNA reads as TGTGCCAGCAGCGAGGGACAGGCGACCAATCAGCCCCAGCATTTT. The chain has TRBV7-2 and TRBJ1-5, with 8 bases lining up with TRBD1. This CDR3 is built from 15 residues. Germline values: CDR1 SGHTA, CDR2 FQGNSA. Germline trimming cut 5 bases from V and 3 bases from J; bases unmatched to any gene: 6.

This clonotype was seen a handful of times. This chain connects TRBV5-1 to TRBJ2-1, with D tentatively TRBD1 or TRBD2 (5 bases each). From germline, CDR1 is SGHRS and CDR2 YFSETQ. The CDR3 totals 13 residues. Trimming removed 4 bases at V and 4 bases at J, with 9 bases between. CDR3 DNA: TGCGCCAGCAGCGCTGGGGGTTACAATGAGCAGTTCTTC. This sequence encodes CASSAGGYNEQFF.

This clonotype was found many times. The V call is TRBV7-9, the J call TRBJ2-7; 10 positions match TRBD2. CDR1 is SEHNR, CDR2 FQNEAQ, per germline (reference sequence). The V and J ends lost 1 base and 2 bases, in that order; junction bases with no gene match: 5. This CDR3 is built from 16 residues. The DNA of the CDR3 is TGTGCCAGCAGCTTAGGCTTCAGCGGGGGGGCCTACGAGCAGTACTTC. It yields the protein CASSLGFSGGAYEQYF. The full variable domain, rest sourced from reference TRBV7-9 and TRBJ2-7, is DTGVSQNPRHKITKRGQNVTFRCDPISEHNRLYWYRQTLGQGPEFLTYFQNEAQLEKSRLLSDRFSAERPKGSFSTLEIQRTEQGDSAMYLCASSLGFSGGAYEQYFGPGTRLTVT.

This clonotype came up a few times. The V call is TRBV29-1, the J call TRBJ1-2, with D tentatively TRBD1 (6 bases). The CDR3 is 15 amino acids. From germline, CDR1 is SQVTM and CDR2 ANQGSEA. V was clipped by 1 base and J by 4 bases, with 16 bases between them. The CDR3 DNA follows: TGCAGCGTTGAAGCCGTGTGGGACATCGGCTATGGCTACACCTTC. This translates into CSVEAVWDIGYGYTF.

The genes are TRBV5-1 and TRBJ2-7, with D perhaps given as TRBD1 or TRBD2 (6 bases each). This CDR3 comprises 16 residues. V gave up 4 bases and J gave up 3 bases, with 20 bases separating them. Looked up from germline, CDR1 is SGHRS and CDR2 is YFSETQ. The CDR3 loop reads CASSRGTWGRGYEQYF. In DNA, the CDR3 is TGCGCCAGCAGCCGGGGGACGTGGGGCAGGGGCTACGAGCAGTACTTC. The variable domain in full, completed from reference TRBV5-1 and TRBJ2-7, reads KAGVTQTPRYLIKTRGQQVTLSCSPISGHRSVSWYQQTPGQGLQFLFEYFSETQRNKGNFPGRFSGRQFSNSRSEMNVSTLELGDSALYLCASSRGTWGRGYEQYFGPGTRLTVT.

This clonotype has more than one count but fewer than ten. J is TRBJ1-4 and V is TRBV15, with D maybe TRBD1 (6 bases). The CDR3 consists of 16 residues. V was pared by 0 bases and J by 7 bases, with 15 bases between. Germline CDR1 reads LNHNV; CDR2 reads YYDKDF (reference sequence). The CDR3, as DNA: TGTGCCACCAGCAGAGATCTAGCAGGGGCCGGTGAAAAACTGTTTTTT. Its translation: CATSRDLAGAGEKLFF.

A few counts support this clonotype. Relative to the germline gene, one junction end is altered; a read error may explain this. The gene calls are TRBV7-7 and TRBJ2-2; weak D call: TRBD2 (6 bases). Germline CDR1 and CDR2: SSHAT and FNYEAQ (reference sequence). CDR3 length: 14 amino acids. Written as DNA, the CDR3 is TGTGCTAGCAGCGCGGGACGGGACACCGGGGAGCTGTTTTTT. Encoded protein: CASSAGRDTGELFF.

This clonotype was recorded many times. This chain connects TRBV5-8 to TRBJ2-7; TRBD2 is a possible D gene (6 bases). CDR1 SGHTS and CDR2 YDEGEE come from the germline V gene. The CDR3 has 13 amino acids. Between the trimmed V and J ends, which lost 0 bases and 6 bases, there was a span of 10 bases. Here the CDR3 reads CASSLVLGGEQYF. CDR3 DNA sequence: TGTGCCAGCAGCTTGGTGCTGGGAGGCGAGCAGTACTTC.